This TCR beta chain came from a study of cytomegalovirus exposure and HLA in healthy donors. Overall study findings and caveats: It has been reported that TCR beta sequences accurately predicted the HLA-A and HLA-B alleles of most subjects.

PCR involved 60 Vbeta and 13 Jbeta primers. TCRdb keeps only in-frame clones here, not all; method: immunoSEQ multiplex PCR. The table has about 150,000 clones, around 82% seen once; the top ten hold under 8%. In regard to this clone: Its antigen remains unidentified.

Germline CDR1 reads KGHSH; CDR2 reads LQKENI. This CDR3 region has 14 residues. V lost 3 bases and J lost 3, with 8 bases in between. The gene calls are TRBV18 and TRBJ1-4; unclear D gene. The TCR was taken from a woman in her 50s in good health and CMV-seropositive. The sequencing input was PBMCs. The CDR3 is CASSPSRSNEKLFF. In DNA, the CDR3 is TGTGCCAGCTCACCGTCTCGGTCTAATGAAAAACTGTTTTTT.